One sample yielded the 2 T cell receptor beta chains listed below, sequenced in a study of cytomegalovirus exposure and HLA in healthy donors. PCR was performed using 60 Vbeta and 13 Jbeta primers. Profiled with immunoSEQ multiplex PCR; TCRdb holds only in-frame clones, not every one. The sample has 100,000 or so clones, 70% seen once. Sequenced sample: PBMCs. Every receptor here comes from a man aged 45 to 65 in good health and CMV-seronegative.

The rearrangement uses TRBV28 and TRBJ1-2; no clear D. Between the trimmed V and J ends, which lost 2 bases and 2 bases, there was a span of 3 bases. The CDR3 contains 12 residues. The germline gives CDR1 MDHEN, CDR2 SYDVKM. CDR3 bases: TGTGCCAGCAGTTTAGAGAACTATGGCTACACCTTC. It encodes CASSLENYGYTF.

The chain carries TRBV6-6 and TRBJ2-2; weak D call: TRBD1 (6 bases). V was shortened by 6 bases and J by 0 bases, with 8 bases between the two germline ends. The CDR3 has 14 amino acids. Per germline, CDR1 MNHNY and CDR2 SVGAGI (reference sequence). The CDR3 sequence is CASRQGTNTGELFF. DNA of the CDR3: TGTGCCAGCAGACAGGGAACGAACACCGGGGAGCTGTTTTTT.